Listed below are T cell receptor beta chains from one sample, sequenced in a study of tumor-infiltrating lymphocytes in oesophageal squamous cell carcinoma. TCRdb analysed the PCR reads with MiXCR anew, one entry per CDR3 protein. The sample includes about 11,000 distinct CDR3 sequences, around 56% seen only once; the top ten take about 20%. Sequenced input: esophageal tumor tissue. Receptors originate from a female donor with esophageal squamous cell carcinoma. Each CDR3 is given with its conserved first and last residue.

TRBV7-6	TRBJ2-4	CASSLVQGGWEQYF
TRBV28	TRBJ2-1	CASSLYRTGAYEQFF
TRBV5-1	TRBJ2-5	CASSLASSGRVDEQYF
TRBV6-6	TRBJ1-2	CASSGSVASGYTF
TRBV7-8	TRBJ2-5	CASSSPGLAGRETQYF
TRBV19	TRBJ2-3	CASSLRTGKDTQYF
TRBV7-6	TRBJ1-4	CASSGSLGEKLFF
TRBV20-1	TRBJ1-6	CSARVGGSPLHF
TRBV20-1	TRBJ1-2	CSARNRDYGYTF
TRBV20-1	TRBJ2-3	CSARRASGSSADTQYF
TRBV7-9	TRBJ2-1	CASTIGGTYNEQFF
TRBV7-2	NA	CASSFAANQETQYF
TRBV24-1	TRBJ2-3	CATSGGFSQYF
TRBV27	TRBJ2-3	CASSLSRGTGKTDTQYF
TRBV7-3	TRBJ2-1	CASSFRLAGYNEQFF
TRBV12-3/TRBV12-4	TRBJ2-7	CASRRTTYNEQYF
TRBV11-2	TRBJ2-5	CASSLYRLAGSSEAGEQYF
TRBV10-3	TRBJ1-1	CAIKSRGGVDTEAFF
TRBV7-9	NA	CASSPQDEQYF
TRBV5-1	TRBJ1-4	CASSLMGAGEKLFF
TRBV25-1	TRBJ1-1	CASSEPPPHGCGTEAFF
TRBV11-3	NA	CASSLGGDGTYNEQFF
TRBV7-2	TRBJ2-7	CASSSYRRHYEQYF
TRBV4-1	NA	CASSQEGLAGLETQYF
TRBV7-6	NA	CASSKRAGQETQYF
TRBV7-3	TRBJ2-2	CASSQDRLTVSGELFF
TRBV5-8	TRBJ1-4	CASSLGRNEKLFF
TRBV7-9	TRBJ1-1	CASSLVQDTEAFF
TRBV5-1	TRBJ2-5	CASSFLTGGYNEQYF
TRBV5-5	TRBJ2-3	CASTVTTSTDTQYF
TRBV7-9	TRBJ2-1	CASSLRDGTSGNVEQFF
TRBV6-2/TRBV6-3	TRBJ1-5	CASSYSDGTQHF
TRBV12-3/TRBV12-4	TRBJ2-1	CASRRTTYNEQFF
TRBV7-3	TRBJ2-5	CASSQGQETQYF
TRBV11-2	TRBJ2-5	CASSQVWSSRYNEQYF
TRBV12-1	TRBJ2-1	CASSFSSWGFF
TRBV7-3	TRBJ2-1	CASSLRGLAGYNEQFF
TRBV7-6	NA	CASSITQGGETQYF
TRBV6-1	TRBJ2-5	CASSGRAVQETQYF
TRBV5-6	TRBJ1-1	CASSLRGTEAFF
TRBV28	NA	CASRESGTEANEQYF
TRBV7-6	TRBJ2-5	CASSLTGGVETQYF
TRBV23-1	NA	CASSGYEQYF